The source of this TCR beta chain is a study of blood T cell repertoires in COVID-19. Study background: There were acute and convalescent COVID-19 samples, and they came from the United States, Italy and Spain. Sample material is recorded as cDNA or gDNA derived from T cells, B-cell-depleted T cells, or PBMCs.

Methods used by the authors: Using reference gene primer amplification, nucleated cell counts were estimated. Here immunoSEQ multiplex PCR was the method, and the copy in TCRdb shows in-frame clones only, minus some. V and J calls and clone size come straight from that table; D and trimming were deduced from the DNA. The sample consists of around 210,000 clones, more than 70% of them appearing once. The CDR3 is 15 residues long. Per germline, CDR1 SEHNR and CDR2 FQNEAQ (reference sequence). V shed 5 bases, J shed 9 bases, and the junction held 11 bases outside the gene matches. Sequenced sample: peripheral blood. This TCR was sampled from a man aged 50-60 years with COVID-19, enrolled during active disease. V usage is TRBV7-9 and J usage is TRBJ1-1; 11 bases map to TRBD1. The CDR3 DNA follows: TGTGCCAGCAGCCCCCGGAGTGGACAGGGGGCGCAAGCTTTCTTT. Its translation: CASSPRSGQGAQAFF.